This is a list of T cell receptor delta chains from one sample in a study of gamma-delta chains in newborns, infants, children. TCRdb re-called the reads using CATT. The sample contains several thousand delta-chain clones, around 3.4% of which appear only once. Input material: blood. Source of these receptors: a child who was a newborn, infant or young child, either healthy, febrile or measles-vaccinated (not recorded which). The CDR3 runs from the conserved cysteine through the conserved F or W. Each record gives: V gene, CDR3 protein.

v_call: TRDV2; cdr3_aa: CACDKILGGPSSWDTRQMFF
v_call: TRDV2; cdr3_aa: CACDTLGDSDDKLIF
v_call: TRDV2; cdr3_aa: CACDTVRELGEYSWDTRQMFF
v_call: TRDV2; cdr3_aa: CACDTWGTDKLIF
v_call: TRDV2; cdr3_aa: CACDEPLGVSSWDTRQMFF
v_call: TRDV2; cdr3_aa: CACGSGGYDKLIF
v_call: TRDV2; cdr3_aa: CACDTRGLGDTDKLIF
v_call: TRDV2; cdr3_aa: CACDTVWGTWDARQMFF
v_call: TRDV2; cdr3_aa: CACDTAEGYPSWDTRQMFF
v_call: TRDV2; cdr3_aa: CACDVLGDLHHKLIF
v_call: TRDV2; cdr3_aa: CACDPVLGGSWDTRQMFF
v_call: TRDV2; cdr3_aa: CACDTVAGGYKNASDPDKLIF
v_call: TRDV2; cdr3_aa: CACDTGGFYSWDTRQMFF
v_call: TRDV2; cdr3_aa: CACDTWGQDRAWDTRQMFF
v_call: TRDV2; cdr3_aa: CACDTWGIPSWDTRQMFF
v_call: TRDV3; cdr3_aa: CAFLGGTGAANKLIF
v_call: TRDV3; cdr3_aa: CAFGGYGDLRPYSWDTRQMFF
v_call: TRDV2; cdr3_aa: CACDTVLGDTRPWDTRQMFF
v_call: TRDV2; cdr3_aa: CACDTQEGAPSSWDTRQMFF
v_call: TRDV2; cdr3_aa: CACDIVGISSWDTRQMFF
v_call: TRDV2; cdr3_aa: CACDTVGLSSWDTRQMFF
v_call: TRDV2; cdr3_aa: CACDTMLGGVSWDTRQMFF